The clone carrying this T cell receptor beta chain has a count of ten or more. Its cognate antigen is unknown. Germline V CDR1 and CDR2: KGHDR, SFDVKD. CDR3 length: 13 residues. J lost 1 base, V lost 7 bases, and 2 bases had no gene match. iRepertoire HTBI primers and Arm-PCR of CDR3 regions built TCR beta libraries. TCRdb reanalysed the multiplex PCR reads using MiXCR and keeps one entry per CDR3 protein. The table has under 300,000 distinct CDR3 sequences, about 19% seen once. The sample belongs to a study of regulatory T cells in long-lasting Graves disease. Study-level results: TCR diversity was lower in persistent Graves' patients than in newly diagnosed ones.

Specified time point: newly diagnosed GD, antithyroid drugs for less than 3 months. Extracted RNA from PBMCs served as the source of the TCR library. The sequenced sample was peripheral blood mononuclear cells (PBMCs), obtained at new diagnosis, from a patient treated with antithyroid drugs. The sequence came from a female donor with Graves disease. The chain recombines TRBV24-1 with TRBJ1-1; 7 bases match TRBD1. CDR3 residues: CATRGQTNTEAFF. CDR3 in DNA: TGTGCCACCAGGGGACAGACGAACACTGAAGCTTTCTTT.